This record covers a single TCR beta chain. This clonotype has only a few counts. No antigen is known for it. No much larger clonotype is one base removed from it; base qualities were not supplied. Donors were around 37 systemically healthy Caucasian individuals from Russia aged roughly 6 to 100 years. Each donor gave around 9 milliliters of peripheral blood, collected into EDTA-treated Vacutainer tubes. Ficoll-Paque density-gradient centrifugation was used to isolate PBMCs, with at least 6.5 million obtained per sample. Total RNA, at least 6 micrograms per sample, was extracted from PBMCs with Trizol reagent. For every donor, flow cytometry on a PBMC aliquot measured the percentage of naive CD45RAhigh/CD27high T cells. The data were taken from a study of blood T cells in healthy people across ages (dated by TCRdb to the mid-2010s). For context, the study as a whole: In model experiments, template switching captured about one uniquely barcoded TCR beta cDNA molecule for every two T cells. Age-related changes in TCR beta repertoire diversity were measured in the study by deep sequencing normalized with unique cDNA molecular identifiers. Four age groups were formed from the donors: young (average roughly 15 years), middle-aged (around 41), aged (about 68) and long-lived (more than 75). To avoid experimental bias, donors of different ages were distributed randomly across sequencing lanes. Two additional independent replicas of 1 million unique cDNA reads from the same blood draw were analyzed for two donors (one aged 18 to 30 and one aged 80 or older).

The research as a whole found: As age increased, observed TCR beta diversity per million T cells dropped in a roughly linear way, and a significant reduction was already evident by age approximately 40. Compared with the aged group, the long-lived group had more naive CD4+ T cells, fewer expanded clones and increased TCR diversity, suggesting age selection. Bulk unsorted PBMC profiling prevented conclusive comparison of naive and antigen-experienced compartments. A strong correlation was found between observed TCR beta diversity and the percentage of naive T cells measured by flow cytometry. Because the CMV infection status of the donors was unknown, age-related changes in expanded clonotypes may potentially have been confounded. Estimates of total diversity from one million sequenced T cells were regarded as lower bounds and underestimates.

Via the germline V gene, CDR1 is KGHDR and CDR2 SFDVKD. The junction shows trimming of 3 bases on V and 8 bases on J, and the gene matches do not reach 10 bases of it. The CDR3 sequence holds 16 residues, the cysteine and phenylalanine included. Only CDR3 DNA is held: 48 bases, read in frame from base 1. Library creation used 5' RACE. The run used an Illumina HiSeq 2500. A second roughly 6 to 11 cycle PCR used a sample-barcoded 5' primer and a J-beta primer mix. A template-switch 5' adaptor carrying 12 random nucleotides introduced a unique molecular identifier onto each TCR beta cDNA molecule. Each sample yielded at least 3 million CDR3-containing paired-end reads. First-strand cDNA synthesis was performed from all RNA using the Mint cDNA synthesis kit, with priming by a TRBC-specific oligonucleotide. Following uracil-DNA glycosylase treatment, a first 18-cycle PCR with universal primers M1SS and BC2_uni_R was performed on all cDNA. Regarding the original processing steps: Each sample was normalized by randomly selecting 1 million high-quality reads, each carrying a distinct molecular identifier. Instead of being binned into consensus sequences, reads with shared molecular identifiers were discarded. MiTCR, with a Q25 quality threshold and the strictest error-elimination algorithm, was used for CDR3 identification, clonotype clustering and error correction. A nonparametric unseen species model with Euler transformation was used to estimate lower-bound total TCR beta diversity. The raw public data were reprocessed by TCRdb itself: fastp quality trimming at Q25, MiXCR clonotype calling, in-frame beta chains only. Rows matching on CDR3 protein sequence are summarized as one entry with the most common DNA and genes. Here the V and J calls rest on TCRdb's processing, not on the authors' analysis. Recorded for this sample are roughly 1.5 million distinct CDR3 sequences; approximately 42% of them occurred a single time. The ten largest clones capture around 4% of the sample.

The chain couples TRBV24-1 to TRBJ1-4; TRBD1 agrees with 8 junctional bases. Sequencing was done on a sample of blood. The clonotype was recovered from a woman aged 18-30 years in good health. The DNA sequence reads TGTGCCACCAGTGATGCCGGGACAGGCGGTGAGGAAAAACTGTTTTTT. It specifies CATSDAGTGGEEKLFF.